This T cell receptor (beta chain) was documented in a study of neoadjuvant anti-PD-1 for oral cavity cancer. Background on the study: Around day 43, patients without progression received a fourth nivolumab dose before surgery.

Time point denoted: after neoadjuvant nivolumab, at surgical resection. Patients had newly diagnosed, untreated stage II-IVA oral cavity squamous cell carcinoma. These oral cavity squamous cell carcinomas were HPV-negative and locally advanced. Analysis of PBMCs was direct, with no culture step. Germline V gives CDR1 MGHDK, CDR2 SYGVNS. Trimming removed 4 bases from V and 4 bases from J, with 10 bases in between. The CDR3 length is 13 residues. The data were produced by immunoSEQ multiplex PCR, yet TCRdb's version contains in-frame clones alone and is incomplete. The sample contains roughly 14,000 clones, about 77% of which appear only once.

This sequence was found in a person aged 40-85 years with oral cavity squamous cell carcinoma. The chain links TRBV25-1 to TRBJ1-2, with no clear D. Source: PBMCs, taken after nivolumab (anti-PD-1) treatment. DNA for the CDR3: TGTGCCAGCAGTGGAGGGAACGGCTATGGCTACACCTTC. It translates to CASSGGNGYGYTF.